The 9 T cell receptor beta chains reported below all come from one sample, sequenced in a study of T cell repertoires in cytomegalovirus infection. Each CDR3 protein is one row after TCRdb ran MiXCR on the reads. The sample lists hundreds of thousands of distinct CDR3 sequences; around 9.5% were seen once. Sequencing was carried out using PBMCs. These receptors all stem from a human donor in good health (CMV status not recorded). Some clones in this sample may be carry-over from other donors' samples.

CDR3 residues: CASRTGNSRAYEQYF. CDR3 nucleotides: TGTGCCAGTAGGACAGGGAATTCACGGGCCTACGAGCAGTACTTC. The chain is built from TRBV19 and TRBJ2-7; 7 nucleotides agree with TRBD1. Germline CDR1 LNHDA, CDR2 SQIVND (reference sequence). CDR3 length equals 15 residues. V was clipped by 6 bases and J by 2 bases; unmatched bases: 10.

There are a few counts of this clonotype. The J gene is TRBJ2-1, the V gene TRBV6-1; 7 nucleotides align to TRBD2. The germline V gene encodes CDR1 MNHNS and CDR2 SASEGT. With V trimmed by 2 bases and J by 1 base, 2 bases remained unmatched. The CDR3 extends over 15 amino acids. In DNA, the CDR3 is TGTGCCAGCAGTGAACGGGGGGTGTCCTACAATGAGCAGTTCTTC. Its translation: CASSERGVSYNEQFF.

This clonotype was counted a few times. The V gene is TRBV7-6, the J gene TRBJ2-1; 7 bases match TRBD2. Germline values: CDR1 SGHVS, CDR2 FNYEAQ. V was pared by 5 bases and J by 4 bases, with 11 bases of the junction left unmatched. This CDR3 region has 16 residues. CDR3 DNA sequence: TGTGCCAGCAGCCCTGGTGGGACTACCCCGTACAATGAGCAGTTCTTC. It yields the protein CASSPGGTTPYNEQFF.

This clonotype has more than one count but fewer than ten. V gene TRBV5-6 combines with J gene TRBJ2-7, with TRBD2 identical over 8 bases. V gave up 0 bases and J gave up 5 bases; unmatched junction bases: 4. Germline CDR1 and CDR2: SGHDT and YYEEEE. CDR3 length equals 14 residues. In DNA, the CDR3 is TGTGCCAGCAGCTTGGGACTAGCGACCCACGAGCAGTACTTC. This codes for CASSLGLATHEQYF.

Many counts were recorded for this clonotype. The chain carries TRBV7-2 and TRBJ1-5, with D maybe TRBD1 (6 bases). There are 14 residues in the CDR3. Trimming removed 1 base at V and 6 bases at J, with 10 bases between. Germline CDR1 reads SGHTA; CDR2 reads FQGNSA. The CDR3 spells CASSLGTQGQPQHF. Here the CDR3 DNA reads TGTGCCAGCAGCTTAGGGACACAGGGTCAGCCCCAGCATTTT.

Ten or more counts support this clonotype. The chain combines TRBV6-5 with TRBJ2-3; TRBD2 matches at 14 bases. This CDR3 is built from 15 residues. Trimming removed 6 bases from V and 5 bases from J; junction bases left unmatched: 4. Germline V gives CDR1 MNHEY, CDR2 SVGAGI. This chain's CDR3 is CASSPGLAGGDTQYF. The CDR3 region has the DNA TGTGCCAGCAGCCCCGGACTAGCGGGGGGAGATACGCAGTATTTT.

This clonotype was counted between two and nine times. The V gene is TRBV12-3 or TRBV12-4, the J gene TRBJ2-7, with D possibly being TRBD1 (6 bases). The CDR3 runs 14 residues. The germline V and J ends were trimmed by 3 bases and 2 bases, with 11 bases remaining between them. This chain's CDR3 is CASSFWGTPYEQYF. The CDR3 DNA reads TGTGCCAGCAGTTTTTGGGGGACACCCTACGAGCAGTACTTC.

The chain has TRBV27 and TRBJ2-5, with 9 bases that match TRBD1. There are 13 residues in the CDR3. Germline CDR1 MNHEY, CDR2 SMNVEV (reference sequence). V lost 8 bases to trimming and J lost 5 bases; unmatched junction nucleotides: 6. The CDR3 region is CASRGTGRETQYF. CDR3 DNA: TGTGCCAGCCGAGGGACAGGGCGGGAGACCCAGTACTTC.

This clonotype was seen many times. The chain carries TRBV7-2 and TRBJ2-7; possible D gene TRBD2, 6 bases. Trimming removed 6 bases at V and 7 bases at J, with 16 bases between. Germline-derived CDR1 and CDR2 are SGHTA and FQGNSA. The CDR3 runs 13 residues. The CDR3 is CASRLALAGEQYF. CDR3 bases: TGTGCCAGCAGACTAGCACTCGCGGGAGAGCAGTACTTC.